This TCR beta chain appears in the sequencing data of a study of T cells in Graves' hyperthyroidism and ophthalmopathy (dated by TCRdb to the late 2010s). Background for the entire study: Peripheral blood samples were taken at the time of initial diagnosis, prior to any treatment. To identify TCR V-J signatures that set the groups apart, the researchers used a discovery cohort of 100 patients, made up of 40 to 45 with Graves' ophthalmopathy and around 58 with stable Graves' hyperthyroidism. Prospective prediction of ophthalmopathy was tested in an independent validation cohort consisting of some 19 hyperthyroidism patients and around 16 patients who later progressed to ophthalmopathy. The 100 discovery patients were divided at random into training and test sets in a 7:3 ratio. The study also compared thyroid tissue and blood T-cell repertoires from more than five Graves' hyperthyroidism patients. After sampling, hyperthyroidism patients received methimazole starting at 30 mg daily, and ophthalmopathy patients received high-dose intravenous methylprednisolone. The paper reports TCR Vbeta CDR3 sequencing of some 140 peripheral blood samples: 40 to 45 ophthalmopathy, 75 to 80 hyperthyroidism and around 17 progressor patients. Findings and caveats that apply to the study as a whole: Most expanded thyroid clonotypes (frequency above 0.001) were also detected in blood, suggesting blood repertoires may reflect thyroid immune responses. A model built on a 13 V-J signature distinguished ophthalmopathy from stable hyperthyroidism, reaching 85% to 90% sensitivity and around 81% specificity in cross-validation and 80%/75% in testing. During validation, the model predicted progression to ophthalmopathy a median of roughly six months ahead of onset, with around 71% sensitivity and about 75% specificity. Sample size was not statistically predetermined, and investigators were not blinded to group allocation.

This clonotype was recorded many times. The target of this receptor is not known. There are no base qualities to consult, and no much larger clone falls within one base. TCR beta CDR3 regions were amplified from RNA transcripts. A first-round RT-PCR of the TCR CDR3 used the HTBI primer set with the Qiagen OneStep RT-PCR kit. Libraries were constructed in a second round of multiplex PCR, after which size selection and purification were performed. Paired-end sequencing of the libraries was performed with 100 bp reads on an Illumina HiSeq2000. As for the original processing: SOAPnuke was used to process the raw data, throwing out any read that contained adapters or uncalled bases, had a mean Phred below 15, or lacked an exact constant-primer or identifier match. High-quality paired reads were merged using COPE v1.2.5, and each unique nucleotide sequence was defined as a clonotype. Clonotypes were aligned to IMGT TRBV, TRBD and TRBJ reference segments using MiTCR v1.1. Only V-J combinations with frequency above 0.0001, covering 99.2% of repertoires, were analysed. A TCS score was defined as the ratio of F50 (clonal expansion) to E x V (chaos), with BLOSUM62-based TCRdist applied between CDR3 peptides within each V-J. Welch's t-statistics and random forest reduced several hundred V-J features to fewer than 15, which were used in a naive Bayes classifier (R e1071). TCRdb reprocessing: public reads trimmed at Q25 with fastp, clones called with MiXCR, in-frame beta chains kept. Entries that share a CDR3 protein sequence are merged under the most common genes and DNA. TCRdb, rather than the study authors, made the V and J calls. The sample table contains a few hundred thousand distinct CDR3 sequences; only one count was recorded for 19% of them. The ten most abundant clones make up roughly 3.5% of the sample.

V is cut by 5 bases and J by 6 bases, and the space between the germline ends is 9 bases. The CDR3, from cysteine to phenylalanine, totals 11 residues. The entry retains the CDR3 DNA only, 33 bases that are in frame from base 1. CDR1 SGHRS and CDR2 YFSETQ were looked up in the germline V gene. Stable Graves' hyperthyroidism was defined as the absence of progression to ophthalmopathy over 18 months of follow-up. Hyperthyroidism patients were newly diagnosed, with disease duration under 2 months, and aged 18 to 65 years. Exclusion was applied to patients with uncontrolled infections, other autoimmune diseases, pregnancy or lactation. Diagnoses relied on clinical symptoms, serum thyroxine and TRAb, thyroid ultrasound and orbital computed tomography. PBMCs were isolated from more than 9 ml of fresh peripheral blood by Ficoll-Paque density gradient centrifugation. Total RNA was extracted using Trizol reagent, and RNA quality was assessed on an Agilent 2100 Bioanalyzer.

The sequence is built from TRBV5-1 and TRBJ2-7, with no reliable assignment of the D segment. What was sequenced was blood. This receptor was identified in a woman aged 18-29 years with Graves' hyperthyroidism. The CDR3 protein: CASSVPIEQYF. The DNA reads TGCGCCAGCAGTGTTCCGATCGAGCAGTACTTC.